This TCR beta chain was captured by sequencing in a study of blood T cell repertoires in COVID-19. The overall study: Whether acute or convalescent, the COVID-19 samples came from the United States, Italy and Spain.

Seattle's enrolled individuals joined amid active infection and were then monitored longitudinally. Per the original methods: Amplification from reference gene primers served as the basis for estimated nucleated cell counts. Method: immunoSEQ multiplex PCR; TCRdb's copy keeps in-frame clones and lacks some. That table supplies the V and J calls and clone size; D and trimming were determined from the DNA. The data show about 210,000 clones, roughly 84% seen once. Losses at the gene ends were 4 bases for V and 4 bases for J; bases not matched to a gene: 9. In germline, CDR1 is KGHSH, CDR2 LQKENI. The CDR3 has 15 amino acids.

The rearrangement joins TRBV18 to TRBJ1-1; TRBD1 matches at 7 bases. The sample was peripheral blood. The source is an elderly woman with COVID-19, enrolled during active disease. Here the CDR3 DNA reads TGTGCCAGCTCACTTACGACAGGGTCGAGCACTGAAGCTTTCTTT. Translated, it gives CASSLTTGSSTEAFF. The whole variable domain, filled in from reference TRBV18 and TRBJ1-1, reads NAGVMQNPRHLVRRRGQEARLRCSPMKGHSHVYWYRQLPEEGLKFMVYLQKENIIDESGMPKERFSAEFPKEGPSILRIQQVVRGDSAAYFCASSLTTGSSTEAFFGQGTRLTVV.